This paragraph reports one T cell receptor beta chain. This record belongs to a study of blood T cell repertoires in COVID-19. For the study at large: Italy, Spain and the United States were the sources of the convalescent and acute COVID-19 samples. The analysed material was cDNA or gDNA that came from T cells, B-cell-depleted T cells, or PBMCs.

Participants spanned ages about 18 to 100 years and resided in 20 to 30 US areas. This table comes from immunoSEQ multiplex PCR, and its TCRdb copy is limited to in-frame clones, with some not included. The sample contains about 200,000 clones, under 90% of which appear only once. Germline CDR1 is ENHRY and CDR2 is SYGVKD. The ends were cut back, 3 bases at V and 8 bases at J, with 22 bases in the middle. The CDR3 totals 16 residues. The V call is TRBV10-3, the J call TRBJ1-2; D call uncertain. Sequencing was carried out using PBMCs or T cells enriched from blood (not recorded which). The clonotype was recovered from a woman in her fifties or sixties who had been exposed to COVID-19. CDR3 sequence (DNA): TGTGCCATCAGTGACTCAAAACCCCCTCTAATCAGGGGCTACACCTTC. Amino acids: CAISDSKPPLIRGYTF.